Below, 26 T cell receptor beta chains from the same sample are listed, as sequenced in a study of T cell repertoires in cytomegalovirus infection. TCRdb processed the reads anew with MiXCR; each CDR3 protein has one entry. The sample consists of around 190,000 distinct CDR3 sequences, around 14% of them appearing once. Sequences were obtained from PBMCs. All receptors come from a human donor in good health (CMV status not recorded). Some clones in this sample may be carry-over from other donors' samples.

This clonotype was picked up many times. The genes are TRBV7-2 and TRBJ2-3; 7 bases are a match to TRBD2. Germline V lookup: CDR1 SGHTA, CDR2 FQGNSA. This CDR3 has 17 residues. The trim removed 5 bases at V and 2 bases at J, leaving 13 bases unmatched. The CDR3 nucleotides read TGTGCCAGCAGCCGAGTGGCTAGCGGAGTCCCCACAGATACGCAGTATTTT. Translation: CASSRVASGVPTDTQYF. Together with reference TRBV7-2 and TRBJ2-3, the CDR3 gives the full variable domain: GAGVSQSPSNKVTEKGKDVELRCDPISGHTALYWYRQSLGQGLEFLIYFQGNSAPDKSGLPSDRFSAERTGGSVSTLTIQRTQQEDSAVYLCASSRVASGVPTDTQYFGPGTRLTVL.

This clonotype showed up just a few times. The rearrangement joins TRBV5-1 to TRBJ2-1, with TRBD2 matching 11 bases. After removal of 3 bases from V and 6 bases from J, the junction contained 5 bases not matched to a gene. This CDR3 region has 15 residues. CDR1 is SGHRS and CDR2 is YFSETQ in the germline V gene. CDR3 amino acids: CASSSGTSGGNEQFF. The CDR3 nucleotides read TGCGCCAGCAGCTCCGGGACTAGCGGCGGCAATGAGCAGTTCTTC.

Many counts were recorded for this clonotype. The chain carries TRBV15 and TRBJ2-4; possibly TRBD1 for D (6 bases). Germline V gene data show CDR1 as LNHNV and CDR2 as YYDKDF (reference sequence). Trimming cost V 0 bases and J 0 bases, with 9 bases left between them. CDR3 length equals 16 residues. CDR3 region: CATSRDTGLAKNIQYF. The DNA of the CDR3 is TGTGCCACCAGCAGAGACACAGGGTTAGCCAAAAACATTCAGTACTTC.

This clonotype was counted many times. In DNA, the CDR3 is TGTGCCAGCAGTTTCGCCGGGACTAGCGGGAGAGTTGGGGATTACGAGCAGTACTTC. It encodes CASSFAGTSGRVGDYEQYF. This sequence joins TRBV12-3 or TRBV12-4 and TRBJ2-7; TRBD2 matches at 14 bases. This CDR3 spans 19 amino acids. Unmatched junction bases numbered 14, after V lost 3 bases and J lost 4 bases.

The table lists this clonotype with many counts. The chain joins TRBV28 to TRBJ1-1, with a weak D call TRBD1 (6 bases). Trimming removed 2 bases from V and 6 bases from J, with 10 bases in between. CDR1 is MDHEN and CDR2 is SYDVKM in the germline V gene. The CDR3 extends over 13 amino acids. DNA of the CDR3: TGTGCCAGCAGTTTACAGGGGATCGCTGAAGCTTTCTTT. Amino acids: CASSLQGIAEAFF. The full variable domain, its missing parts supplied by reference TRBV28 and TRBJ1-1, is DVKVTQSSRYLVKRTGEKVFLECVQDMDHENMFWYRQDPGLGLRLIYFSYDVKMKEKGDIPEGYSVSREKKERFSLILESASTNQTSMYLCASSLQGIAEAFFGQGTRLTVV.

This clonotype was counted ten times or more. This CDR3 is CASSPRRRRGSYNEQFF. The CDR3 nucleotides are TGTGCCAGCAGTCCCCGGCGGCGGAGGGGCTCCTACAATGAGCAGTTCTTC. This chain joins TRBV28 and TRBJ2-1; possibly TRBD2 for D (6 bases). V was shortened by 5 bases and J by 0 bases, with 17 bases between the two germline ends. Germline loops: CDR1 MDHEN, CDR2 SYDVKM. The CDR3 length is 17 residues.

The CDR3 DNA reads as TGCAGCGTTGTAGACACGAGCCGCTCTGGGGCCAACGTCCTGACTTTC. Its protein product is CSVVDTSRSGANVLTF. V gene TRBV29-1 combines with J gene TRBJ2-6, with D hard to call. Trimming removed 4 bases at V and 0 bases at J, with 13 bases between. The V gene's germline CDR1 is SQVTM and CDR2 ANQGSEA. The CDR3 consists of 16 residues.

Here the CDR3 DNA reads TGTGCCAGCGGCGTGCCGGCACGGACCCTAGGTGAAAAACTGTTTTTT. This gives the protein CASGVPARTLGEKLFF. V gene TRBV2 combines with J gene TRBJ1-4; no clear D. Deletions cut 8 bases from V and 7 bases from J, with 23 bases between. CDR3 size: 16 residues. Germline-derived CDR1 and CDR2 are SNHLY and FYNNEI.

This sequence joins TRBV29-1 and TRBJ1-1; 8 bases are shared with TRBD1. Germline V gene sequence: CDR1 SQVTM, CDR2 ANQGSEA. The CDR3 is 14 amino acids. J was trimmed by 0 bases and V by 1 base; bases with no gene match: 1. CDR3 DNA: TGCAGCGTTGAAGTGACAGGGGTGAACACTGAAGCTTTCTTT. Protein sequence: CSVEVTGVNTEAFF.

CDR3 amino acids: CASSLVGLYGYTF. CDR3 DNA: TGTGCCAGCAGCTTAGTAGGACTCTATGGCTACACCTTC. The V call is TRBV7-8, the J call TRBJ1-2; no clear D gene. Trimming pared 1 base from V and 4 bases from J, leaving 7 bases between. Germline values: CDR1 SGHVS, CDR2 FQNEAQ. CDR3 length equals 13 residues.

The J gene is TRBJ2-5, the V gene TRBV18; weak D call: TRBD2 (5 bases). Trimming took off 2 bases at V and 4 bases at J, with 11 bases between the two ends. The CDR3 runs to 14 residues. CDR1 KGHSH and CDR2 LQKENI come from the germline V gene. In DNA form, the CDR3 reads TGTGCCAGCTCACCAATTGCCGCGGGAGAGACCCAGTACTTC. Translated: CASSPIAAGETQYF.

The rearrangement joins TRBV14 to TRBJ2-7; D remains unclear. This CDR3 has 13 amino acids. The V gene's germline CDR1 is SGHDN and CDR2 FVKESK. V was pared by 1 base and J by 2 bases, with 6 bases between. The CDR3 DNA reads as TGTGCCAGCAGCCAAGCGAGGACCTACGAGCAGTACTTC. Residues: CASSQARTYEQYF.

This clonotype was seen repeatedly, ten times or more. This chain uses TRBV12-5 with TRBJ2-1; D is undetermined. The CDR3 consists of 12 residues. V lost 1 base, J lost 5 bases, and 3 bases lay in between. Looked up from germline, CDR1 is LGHNT and CDR2 is FRNRAP. CDR3 protein: CASGLDDNEQFF. The CDR3 DNA reads as TGTGCTAGTGGTTTGGACGACAATGAGCAGTTCTTC.

This clonotype has a handful of counts. V is TRBV7-2 and J is TRBJ2-1, with TRBD2 matching 11 bases. The CDR3 runs to 15 residues. V gave up 2 bases and J gave up 7 bases; unmatched junction bases: 4. CDR1 is SGHTA, CDR2 FQGNSA, per germline. CDR3 sequence: CASSLRLAGYNEQFF. The CDR3 DNA reads TGTGCCAGCAGCTTAAGACTAGCGGGGTATAATGAGCAGTTCTTC.

The table lists this clonotype with many counts. The rearrangement links TRBV7-8 to TRBJ1-6; D possibly corresponds to TRBD1 (5 bases). Trimming removed 5 bases at V and 5 bases at J, with 10 bases between. The CDR3 runs 14 residues. Germline V gives CDR1 SGHVS, CDR2 FQNEAQ. The CDR3 spells CASSRQPHNSPLHF. The CDR3 DNA is TGTGCCAGCAGCCGACAGCCCCATAATTCACCCCTCCACTTT.

The chain links TRBV4-2 to TRBJ2-1; TRBD1 is a possible D gene (5 bases). V shed 4 bases and J shed 7 bases, with 17 bases lying between them. The germline CDR1 and CDR2 sequences are LGHNA and YNFKEQ. The CDR3 runs 15 residues. The CDR3 protein is CASSPHGPRVNEQFF. The CDR3, as DNA: TGTGCCAGCAGCCCCCACGGTCCCAGGGTAAATGAGCAGTTCTTC.

This clonotype was observed at least ten times. V is TRBV29-1 and J is TRBJ2-1; a possible D gene is TRBD2 (5 bases). Germline CDR1 is SQVTM and CDR2 is ANQGSEA. V shed 7 bases and J shed 5 bases, with 18 bases lying between them. CDR3 length: 14 amino acids. The DNA for the CDR3 is TGCAGCGGGAGACCTAGCTGGGCACACAATGAGCAGTTCTTC. It encodes CSGRPSWAHNEQFF.

CDR3 loop: CSVGTFTEAFF. CDR3 bases: TGCAGCGTTGGAACATTCACTGAAGCTTTCTTT. The chain uses TRBV29-1 and TRBJ1-1; unclear D gene. Trimming pared 4 bases from V and 4 bases from J, leaving 7 bases between. The CDR3 is 11 residues long. CDR1 and CDR2 from the germline V gene are SQVTM and ANQGSEA.

The table lists this clonotype with a few counts. This chain connects TRBV7-9 to TRBJ1-1; TRBD1 matches 9 bases. The CDR3 contains 15 residues. Germline trimming cut 5 bases from V and 0 bases from J; bases unmatched to any gene: 4. The V gene's germline CDR1 is SEHNR and CDR2 FQNEAQ (reference sequence). The CDR3 bases are TGTGCCAGCAGCGGACAGGGGAACGTGAACACTGAAGCTTTCTTT. Residues: CASSGQGNVNTEAFF.

This clonotype appeared a few times. The V call is TRBV19, the J call TRBJ2-2; no reliable D call. The CDR3 has 14 amino acids. In germline, CDR1 is LNHDA, CDR2 SQIVND (reference sequence). V gave up 7 bases and J gave up 1 base, with 10 bases separating them. For the CDR3, the DNA is TGTGCCAGTACGAAGCGTCTGAACACCGGGGAGCTGTTTTTT. Its protein product is CASTKRLNTGELFF. The full variable domain, completed using reference TRBV19 and TRBJ2-2, is DGGITQSPKYLFRKEGQNVTLSCEQNLNHDAMYWYRQDPGQGLRLIYYSQIVNDFQKGDIAEGYSVSREKKESFPLTVTSAQKNPTAFYLCASTKRLNTGELFFGEGSRLTVL.

This clonotype has at least ten counts. The chain combines TRBV7-2 with TRBJ1-1, with D possibly matching TRBD1 (6 bases). V was pared by 5 bases and J by 4 bases, with 17 bases between. Germline V CDR1 and CDR2: SGHTA, FQGNSA. The CDR3 contains 15 residues. The CDR3 reads CASSPRGGGGTEAFF. CDR3 nucleotide sequence: TGTGCCAGCAGCCCCCGGGGAGGGGGGGGCACTGAAGCTTTCTTT.

This clonotype was seen repeatedly, ten times or more. This chain uses TRBV12-3 or TRBV12-4 with TRBJ1-4; D possibly corresponds to TRBD1 (5 bases). This CDR3 contains 16 residues. The ends were cut back, 1 base at V and 2 bases at J, with 11 bases in the middle. The DNA of the CDR3 is TGTGCCAGCAGTTTAGTTTGGGGACGGACTAATGAAAAACTGTTTTTT. Amino acids: CASSLVWGRTNEKLFF.

Many counts were recorded for this clonotype. The rearrangement joins TRBV25-1 to TRBJ2-6; D is uncertain. Looked up from germline, CDR1 is MGHDK and CDR2 is SYGVNS. The germline V and J ends were trimmed by 10 bases and 1 base, with 14 bases remaining between them. This CDR3 is 15 amino acids long. CDR3 in amino acids: CATLLSSSGANVLTF. CDR3 coding DNA: TGTGCCACCTTGCTTTCCTCGTCTGGGGCCAACGTCCTGACTTTC.

This clonotype was seen repeatedly, ten times or more. This chain uses TRBV7-2 with TRBJ2-1; TRBD2 matches at 7 bases. Germline V lookup: CDR1 SGHTA, CDR2 FQGNSA. The CDR3 is 12 residues long. Germline trimming cut 5 bases from V and 10 bases from J; bases unmatched to any gene: 5. The CDR3 region is CASSLGGREQFF. DNA of the CDR3: TGTGCCAGCAGCCTCGGGGGGAGGGAGCAGTTCTTC.

This clonotype was recorded once. The CDR3 sequence is CSVEDRSLGPGPKNIQYF. The CDR3, as DNA: TGCAGCGTTGAAGACCGCTCTTTGGGCCCCGGTCCCAAAAACATTCAGTACTTC. The rearrangement uses TRBV29-1 and TRBJ2-4; D gene uncertain. V was pared by 0 bases and J by 2 bases, with 20 bases between. CDR3 length: 18 residues. The germline V gene encodes CDR1 SQVTM and CDR2 ANQGSEA.

CDR3 DNA: TGTGCCAGCACAGGGGGCCTTATAAAGCCCCAGCATTTT. Residues: CASTGGLIKPQHF. This chain links TRBV28 with TRBJ1-5, with 8 bases lining up with TRBD1. V lost 7 bases to trimming and J lost 8 bases; unmatched junction nucleotides: 7. The CDR3 sequence is 13 residues long. CDR1 and CDR2 (germline): MDHEN, SYDVKM.